This is a list of T cell receptor beta chains from one sample in a study of blood T cell repertoires in COVID-19. Here immunoSEQ multiplex PCR was the method, and the copy in TCRdb shows in-frame clones only, minus some. Of 180,000 or so clones in the sample, about four fifths were seen once. The sequencing sample was made of PBMCs or T cells enriched from blood (not recorded which). These receptors all stem from a man between 45 and 60 years old who had recovered from COVID-19. Each CDR3 is given with its conserved first and last residue. D genes are given only for firm matches. For some rows the clone size is stated as once, few or many, or as a class when expanded; others skip it.

clone size | D gene | J gene | V gene | CDR3 DNA | CDR3 protein
once | NA | TRBJ1-6 | TRBV6-6 | TGTGCCAGCACGACAGGCGGATCCTATAATTCACCCCTCCACTTT | CASTTGGSYNSPLHF
NA | TRBD1 | TRBJ2-7 | TRBV5-1 | TGCGCCAGCAGCTTGGGATGGGACAGGGCCCACGAGCAGTACTTC | CASSLGWDRAHEQYF
NA | NA | TRBJ2-7 | TRBV7-3 | TGTGCCAGCAGCTACGGCGGAATTAGGTACTTC | CASSYGGIRYF
once | TRBD2 | TRBJ2-5 | TRBV10-2 | TGCGCCAGCAGCCTGGGACTAGGGGGAGAGACCCAGTACTTC | CASSLGLGGETQYF
NA | NA | TRBJ1-6 | TRBV16 | TGTGCCAGCAGCCACGTCCCCAGCTATAATTCACCCCTCCACTTT | CASSHVPSYNSPLHF
few | NA | TRBJ1-4 | TRBV6-5 | TGTGCCAGCAGTTTACTCCGGGCAGGGACTAATGAAAAACTGTTTTTT | CASSLLRAGTNEKLFF
NA | TRBD1 | TRBJ1-2 | TRBV7-9 | TGTGCCAGCAGCCTATTGCACAGGGGGCTGAACTATGGCTACACCTTC | CASSLLHRGLNYGYTF
NA | NA | TRBJ1-4 | TRBV5-1 | TGCGCCAGCAGCGGTGGAGCAGCGACAGCTAATGAAAAACTGTTTTTT | CASSGGAATANEKLFF
NA | TRBD1 | TRBJ1-5 | TRBV7-2 | TGTGCCAGCAGCGCGGCAGGGGGCGGTCAGCCCCAGCATTTT | CASSAAGGGQPQHF
NA | NA | TRBJ1-1 | TRBV12-3/TRBV12-4 | TGTGCCAGCAGTTTCGGGGGGAACACTGAAGCTTTCTTT | CASSFGGNTEAFF
NA | TRBD2 | TRBJ2-7 | TRBV7-3 | TGTGCCAGCAGCCCAACGGGGGGAAACCCTCCCTACGAGCAGTACTTC | CASSPTGGNPPYEQYF
NA | NA | TRBJ1-1 | TRBV6-2/TRBV6-3 | TGTGCCAGCAGTCCCCCCTATGAGACTGAAGCTTTCTTT | CASSPPYETEAFF
NA | TRBD1 | TRBJ2-6 | TRBV5-4 | TGTGCCAGCACCTCAGGGGGCGCTGGGGCCAACGTCCTGACTTTC | CASTSGGAGANVLTF
NA | TRBD1 | TRBJ1-2 | TRBV12-3/TRBV12-4 | TGTGCCAGCGGGTCAGGGGGAGATGGCTACACCTTC | CASGSGGDGYTF
NA | NA | TRBJ2-2 | TRBV27 | TGTGCCAGCAGTCCCCTTGTTTCCGGGGAGCTGTTTTTT | CASSPLVSGELFF
NA | NA | TRBJ1-5 | TRBV4-2 | TGTGCCAGCAGCCATTTCCGACAGCTCAATCAGCCCCAGCATTTT | CASSHFRQLNQPQHF
NA | TRBD2 | TRBJ2-7 | TRBV5-1 | TGCGCCAGCAGCTCGCAACCAACTAGCGGGAGGTTGGGGGGAGGCGACGAGCAGTACTTC | CASSSQPTSGRLGGGDEQYF
few | NA | TRBJ2-7 | TRBV2 | TGTGCCAGCAGTGGACAGGTGAGAAGAAGCGAGCAGTACTTC | CASSGQVRRSEQYF
NA | TRBD2 | TRBJ2-6 | TRBV19 | TGTGCCAGTCGAGGGGAGGGAACGTTCGGGGCCAACGTCCTGACTTTC | CASRGEGTFGANVLTF
NA | NA | TRBJ1-5 | TRBV5-6 | TGTGCCAGCCAAAAGCCCCAGCATTTT | CASQKPQHF